The entry below describes one TCR beta chain. Its antigen remains unidentified. This record comes from a study of OX40 agonist ivuxolimab in advanced cancers. Whole-study context: Ivuxolimab, which is an agonistic anti-OX40 (CD134) antibody, was administered to the patients. Recorded diagnoses for dose-escalation patients were hepatocellular carcinoma, melanoma, renal cell or head and neck cancer.

The ends were cut back, 0 bases at V and 7 bases at J, with 21 bases in the middle. CDR1 and CDR2 from the germline V gene are KGHSH and LQKENI. This CDR3 has 17 amino acids. Study findings and constraints: At 0.1 to 3.0 mg/kg, CD4+ and CD8+ blood T cells expanded clonally by week 6. Low clonal expansion, among the lowest seen, marked partial responders at 0.1-3.0 mg/kg.

TCRdb keeps only in-frame clones here, not all; method: immunoSEQ multiplex PCR. The table has tens of thousands of clones, about 86% seen once. The TCR originated in an adult with an advanced solid tumor such as melanoma, head and neck, liver or kidney cancer. Material: CD4+ or CD8+ T cells sorted from blood, obtained in a trial of the OX40 agonist ivuxolimab. This sequence joins TRBV18 and TRBJ1-2; D not resolved. The CDR3, as DNA: TGTGCCAGCTCACCACCGTTAGCGAGGGTGCCCCTAGGTGGCTACACCTTC. The encoded protein is CASSPPLARVPLGGYTF.